This entry lists 27 T cell receptor beta chains sequenced from one sample in a study of read filtering for tumor transcriptome and immune sequencing. Molecular barcoded adaptors covering alpha/delta and beta/gamma chains were used on around 400 ng RNA. MiXCR, applied by TCRdb to the reads, yields one record per CDR3 protein. The sample contains around 140,000 distinct CDR3 sequences, about 13% of which appear only once. Sequencing was performed on a population of CD138-negative cells sorted from bone marrow. The receptors were gathered from a donor older than 35 with multiple myeloma.

V usage is TRBV5-1 and J usage is TRBJ2-7; a possible D gene is TRBD1 (6 bases). Trimming cost V 7 bases and J 0 bases, with 17 bases left between them. This CDR3 contains 15 residues. In germline, CDR1 is SGHRS, CDR2 YFSETQ. CDR3 coding DNA: TGCGCCAGCGGCGTGGGGCAGGGGAGCTCCTACGAGCAGTACTTC. Protein: CASGVGQGSSYEQYF.

This clonotype was detected many times. The chain is built from TRBV6-6 and TRBJ2-3; D is ambiguous. The CDR3 sequence is 11 residues long. Per germline, CDR1 MNHNY and CDR2 SVGAGI (reference sequence). V was clipped by 4 bases and J by 6 bases, with 5 bases between them. CDR3 loop: CASSWVDTQYF. The CDR3 nucleotides read TGTGCCAGCAGTTGGGTGGATACGCAGTATTTT.

This clonotype has more than one count but fewer than ten. This sequence may be a read error, since a much larger clone differs from it by one base. The chain uses TRBV29-1 and TRBJ1-1; TRBD1 aligns across 7 bases. V dropped 8 bases and J dropped 1; count of bases not matched to a gene: 13. The germline gives CDR1 SQVTM, CDR2 ANQGSEA. The CDR3 is 15 amino acids. CDR3 residues: CSIDSTGTANTEAFF. In DNA form, the CDR3 reads TGCAGCATAGATTCCACCGGGACAGCGAACACTGAAGCTTTCTTT. Full variable domain (remainder filled in from reference TRBV29-1 and TRBJ1-1): SAVISQKPSRDICQRGTSLTIQCQVDSQVTMMFWYRQQPGQSLTLIATANQGSEATYESGFVIDKFPISRPNLTFSTLTVSNMSPEDSSIYLCSIDSTGTANTEAFFGQGTRLTVV.

This clonotype appeared many times. V usage is TRBV6-6 and J usage is TRBJ1-5; no clear D. Germline V lookup: CDR1 MNHNY, CDR2 SVGAGI (reference sequence). Trimming removed 5 bases at V and 2 bases at J, with 13 bases between. The CDR3 contains 15 residues. The CDR3 sequence: CASSTSLAGNQPQHF. DNA for the CDR3: TGTGCCAGCAGTACTTCCTTAGCCGGCAATCAGCCCCAGCATTTT.

This clonotype was counted many times. The chain joins TRBV6-2 or TRBV6-3 to TRBJ2-1; 10 nucleotides align to TRBD2. CDR3 length: 15 amino acids. Germline trimming cut 4 bases from V and 4 bases from J; bases unmatched to any gene: 4. Germline loops: CDR1 MNHEY, CDR2 SVGEGT. Here the CDR3 reads CASSFLAGVYNEQFF. The DNA of the CDR3 is TGTGCCAGCAGTTTTCTAGCGGGGGTATACAATGAGCAGTTCTTC.

This clonotype was seen at least ten times. The gene calls are TRBV5-1 and TRBJ2-1; D is unclear. CDR1 and CDR2 (germline): SGHRS, YFSETQ. Trimming took 4 bases from V and 0 from J, leaving 11 bases between them. CDR3 length: 15 residues. The chain's CDR3 is CASSQSQSSYNEQFF. In DNA form, the CDR3 reads TGCGCCAGCAGCCAGAGCCAGAGCTCCTACAATGAGCAGTTCTTC.

The chain employs TRBV19 and TRBJ2-1, with D tentatively TRBD1 (5 bases). The assigned J gene may be wrong: the sequence end matches TRBJ2-7 better. The length of the CDR3 is 13 residues. CDR1 is LNHDA, CDR2 SQIVND, per germline (reference sequence). As DNA, the CDR3 is TGTGCCAGTAGTATTCTTCAGGGAAATGAGCAGTACTTC. It specifies CASSILQGNEQYF.

This clonotype was observed at least ten times. The V gene is TRBV29-1, the J gene TRBJ2-1; 11 bases fit TRBD2. The germline gives CDR1 SQVTM, CDR2 ANQGSEA. The CDR3 consists of 14 residues. The V gene end was trimmed by 3 bases and the J gene end by 4 bases; junction bases not matched to a gene: 2. The CDR3 loop is CSVDASGRYNEQFF. The CDR3 nucleotides read TGCAGCGTTGACGCTAGCGGGAGGTACAATGAGCAGTTCTTC.

This clonotype was observed at least ten times. J is TRBJ1-5 and V is TRBV6-1; D gene unclear. Deletions cut 2 bases from V and 0 bases from J, with 20 bases between. Per germline, CDR1 MNHNS and CDR2 SASEGT. This CDR3 contains 19 residues. The CDR3 loop reads CASSELYIRGPYSNQPQHF. DNA of the CDR3: TGTGCCAGCAGTGAATTATACATCAGAGGGCCTTATAGCAATCAGCCCCAGCATTTT.

This clonotype was recorded at least ten times. The V and J genes are TRBV20-1 and TRBJ2-1, with TRBD2 identical over 7 bases. The germline V gene encodes CDR1 DFQATT and CDR2 SNEGSKA (reference sequence). V lost 5 bases and J lost 7; bases outside the gene matches: 11. The CDR3 sequence is 14 residues long. In DNA, the CDR3 is TGCAGTGCTCTAGCGGAGCCAAGGTATAATGAGCAGTTCTTC. It is translated as CSALAEPRYNEQFF.

This clonotype was recorded a few times. The CDR3 bases are TGTGCCAGCAGCAAGACAGGGGGCCAAGATCAGCCCCAGCATTTT. Translated, it gives CASSKTGGQDQPQHF. The chain combines TRBV6-5 with TRBJ1-5; 10 bases line up with TRBD1. CDR1 is MNHEY, CDR2 SVGAGI, per germline. V shed 6 bases, J shed 5 bases, and the junction held 7 bases outside the gene matches. This CDR3 contains 15 residues.

Written as DNA, the CDR3 is TGCGCCAGCACCGGCGAGGGCCGGAGCAATCAGCCCCAGCATTTT. Protein: CASTGEGRSNQPQHF. The chain combines TRBV10-2 with TRBJ1-5; no firm D call. This CDR3 comprises 15 residues. CDR1 WSHSY and CDR2 SAAADI come from the germline V gene. The ends were cut back, 7 bases at V and 1 base at J, with 14 bases in the middle.

A remark on this clonotype: The conserved final phenylalanine or tryptophan is absent from the CDR3, which likely points to a read error. The V and J genes are TRBV5-1 and TRBJ1-1, with no clear D. The germline V and J ends were trimmed by 0 bases and 1 base, with 4 bases remaining between them. Germline CDR1 and CDR2: SGHRS and YFSETQ. This CDR3 has 13 amino acids. The DNA for the CDR3 is TGCGCCAGCAGCTTGGAACCGAACACTGAAGCTTTCTCT. Its translation is CASSLEPNTEAFS.

This clonotype was counted at least ten times. The chain uses TRBV6-5 and TRBJ2-5; 10 bases are shared with TRBD2. Trimming cost V 6 bases and J 2 bases; bases outside gene matches: 9. The CDR3 has 16 residues. Germline values: CDR1 MNHEY, CDR2 SVGAGI. The CDR3 region is CASSYPEREGQETQYF. CDR3 sequence (DNA): TGTGCCAGCAGCTACCCCGAGCGGGAGGGGCAAGAGACCCAGTACTTC.

This clonotype was recorded a few times. V usage is TRBV12-3 or TRBV12-4 and J usage is TRBJ2-5, with D uncertain. The CDR3 loop spans 14 amino acids. V dropped 3 bases and J dropped 5 bases, with 13 bases sitting between them. Here the CDR3 reads CASSFGRVRETQYF. The CDR3 nucleotides read TGTGCCAGCAGTTTTGGTCGGGTTAGGGAGACCCAGTACTTC.

This clonotype occurred many times. The chain combines TRBV12-3 or TRBV12-4 with TRBJ2-7; 7 positions match TRBD2. V lost 1 base and J lost 0; bases outside the gene matches: 3. CDR3 length: 15 residues. The CDR3 region is CASSLEGGPSYEQYF. CDR3 in DNA: TGTGCCAGCAGTTTAGAGGGAGGGCCCTCCTACGAGCAGTACTTC.

This clonotype was seen ten or more times. This chain connects TRBV7-8 to TRBJ1-5; possible D gene TRBD1, 6 bases. The germline V gene encodes CDR1 SGHVS and CDR2 FQNEAQ. V was shortened by 4 bases and J by 9 bases, with 13 bases between the two germline ends. There are 13 residues in the CDR3. The CDR3 coding sequence is TGTGCCAGCAGCTCGACAGGCGACCGGCCCCAGCATTTT. This translates into CASSSTGDRPQHF.

For this clonotype: At one boundary the junction diverges from the germline segment, which might be a read error. This chain uses TRBV15 with TRBJ2-2; 10 bases are shared with TRBD2. Germline V CDR1 and CDR2: LNHNV, YYDKDF (reference sequence). The CDR3 consists of 17 residues. The CDR3 DNA follows: TGTGCCACCAGCAGAGACTACGGAGCGGGAGGGACCGGGGAGCCGTTTTTT. Its protein is CATSRDYGAGGTGEPFF.

This clonotype appeared many times. V is TRBV6-2 or TRBV6-3 and J is TRBJ2-7, with unresolved D. Trimming stripped 2 bases from V and 5 bases from J, with 7 bases between. Germline CDR1 reads MNHEY; CDR2 reads SVGEGT. There are 12 residues in the CDR3. CDR3 sequence: CASSYRDDEQYF. The CDR3 DNA sequence: TGTGCCAGCAGTTACAGGGATGACGAGCAGTACTTC.

The sample holds many counts of this clonotype. The rearrangement uses TRBV20-1 and TRBJ2-5, with 10 bases fitting TRBD2. The germline V gene has CDR1 DFQATT and CDR2 SNEGSKA (reference sequence). V lost 3 bases, J lost 0 bases, and 7 bases stayed unmatched. The CDR3 length is 16 residues. CDR3 coding DNA: TGCAGTGCTAGTGGTCTAGCGGGAGCTAACCAAGAGACCCAGTACTTC. Translated: CSASGLAGANQETQYF.

This chain uses TRBV12-5 with TRBJ2-1; D possibly corresponds to TRBD2 (5 bases). V was pared by 6 bases and J by 4 bases, with 13 bases between. CDR3 length: 14 residues. Germline V gene data show CDR1 as LGHNT and CDR2 as FRNRAP. Here the CDR3 reads CASGLQAEYNEQFF. CDR3 sequence (DNA): TGTGCTAGTGGCCTACAAGCGGAGTACAATGAGCAGTTCTTC.

There are many counts of this clonotype. The rearrangement links TRBV29-1 to TRBJ2-7, with D maybe TRBD1 (6 bases). The CDR3 sequence is 15 residues long. CDR1 and CDR2 from the germline V gene are SQVTM and ANQGSEA. V dropped 2 bases and J dropped 0 bases, with 14 bases sitting between them. The chain's CDR3 is CSVERSGDNSYEQYF. For the CDR3, the DNA is TGCAGCGTTGAACGTTCTGGGGACAACTCCTACGAGCAGTACTTC.

In regard to this clonotype: This may come from a read error, since a much larger clone is one base off. J is TRBJ1-1 and V is TRBV6-6; tentative D call: TRBD1 (5 bases). The CDR3 sequence is 13 residues long. Germline CDR1 MNHNY, CDR2 SVGAGI (reference sequence). Trimming cost V 7 bases and J 3 bases, with 12 bases left between them. CDR3 sequence reads: CASKSRADTEAFF. The DNA of the CDR3 is TGTGCCAGCAAGAGCAGGGCGGACACTGAAGCTTTCTTT.

This clonotype was counted many times. The chain joins TRBV7-2 to TRBJ2-3; no reliable D call. Germline V gene sequence: CDR1 SGHTA, CDR2 FQGNSA. Trimming stripped 4 bases from V and 2 bases from J, with 10 bases between. CDR3 size: 14 residues. The CDR3 coding sequence is TGTGCCAGCAGCTCTGACTCTCTCACAGATACGCAGTATTTT. Protein sequence: CASSSDSLTDTQYF. Complete variable domain (other parts from reference TRBV7-2 and TRBJ2-3): GAGVSQSPSNKVTEKGKDVELRCDPISGHTALYWYRQSLGQGLEFLIYFQGNSAPDKSGLPSDRFSAERTGGSVSTLTIQRTQQEDSAVYLCASSSDSLTDTQYFGPGTRLTVL.

To note about this clonotype: A clone one base away is much larger, so this may be a read error. DNA of the CDR3: TGTGCCACCAGTGATCTAGCGGGAGTCGGAGATACGCAGTATTTT. This gives the protein CATSDLAGVGDTQYF. V usage is TRBV24-1 and J usage is TRBJ2-3; 10 bases agree with TRBD2. CDR1 is KGHDR and CDR2 is SFDVKD in the germline V gene. Losses at the gene ends were 3 bases for V and 5 bases for J; bases not matched to a gene: 4. This CDR3 has 15 residues.

This clonotype showed up many times. The chain links TRBV3-1 to TRBJ2-3, with D perhaps TRBD1 or TRBD2 (6 bases each). Germline CDR1 reads LGHDT; CDR2 reads YNNKEL (reference sequence). The CDR3 length is 15 residues. Trimming took 0 bases from V and 5 from J, leaving 12 bases between them. CDR3 sequence: CASSQDPGAIDTQYF. CDR3 coding DNA: TGTGCCAGCAGCCAAGATCCGGGGGCGATAGATACGCAGTATTTT.

Comment on this clonotype: The junction departs from the called germline gene at one end, perhaps through a read error. The V gene is TRBV10-2, the J gene TRBJ2-4; D possibly corresponds to TRBD2 (6 bases). This CDR3 has 16 amino acids. Germline CDR1 WSHSY, CDR2 SAAADI. In DNA form, the CDR3 reads TGCGCCAGCAGTGAGGAAGCGGGTCTAGCCAAAGACATTCGGTACTTC. It codes for CASSEEAGLAKDIRYF.